This record concerns one TCR beta chain sequence. Its matching antigen is unknown. This record comes from a study of shared clonotypes between healthy human individuals. All donors qualified as healthy HIV-negative adults and had experienced no recent acute infections or vaccinations. Germline CDR1 and CDR2: MDHEN and SYDVKM. The CDR3 loop spans 14 amino acids. V was pared by 6 bases and J by 5 bases, with 4 bases of the junction left unmatched. The assay was immunoSEQ multiplex PCR, and TCRdb's table has in-frame clones only and misses some. The data contain more than 500,000 clones, 90% to 97% of them singletons. The study's findings and limits: Larger richness was generally estimated for naive than memory subsets.

The clonotype originates from a woman aged 30 to 39 in good health. This chain connects TRBV28 to TRBJ2-2; 9 bases are shared with TRBD1. The sample was naive CD4+ T cells sorted from blood. Subset meaning: CD45RA+ positively selected. The CDR3 here is CASSHGQGTGELFF. CDR3 sequence (DNA): TGTGCCAGCAGCCACGGACAGGGGACCGGGGAGCTGTTTTTT.